The following is a T cell receptor (beta chain) sequence with its context. Its antigen is still unknown. This specimen belongs to a study of shared clonotypes between healthy human individuals. Study-wide results and limits: Non-shared clonotypes displayed generation probabilities falling below those of clonotypes present in all four donors.

The CDR3 runs 14 residues. Trimming cost V 3 bases and J 2 bases, with 11 bases left between them. Per germline, CDR1 MDHEN and CDR2 SYDVKM. Across several immunoSEQ plates, the genomic DNA of each subset was split evenly. The assay was immunoSEQ multiplex PCR, and TCRdb's table has in-frame clones only and misses some. The sample lists 2 million to 2.5 million clones, over 85% occurring once. Adult Caucasians living in Nashville, Tennessee made up all of the donors. The sequenced sample was naive CD4+ T cells from PBMCs. Described subset: CD45RA+ positively selected. The sequence derives from a man aged 18 to 29 in good health. Some clones in this sample may be carry-over from other donors' samples. V and J are TRBV28 and TRBJ2-7; D is uncertain. Written as DNA, the CDR3 is TGTGCCAGCAGTTTTCACGCGGCCACCTACGAGCAGTACTTC. It is translated as CASSFHAATYEQYF.